These 8 T cell receptor beta chains came from one sample sequenced in a study of blood T cells in healthy people across ages. Together with a sample-barcoded 5' primer, a J-beta primer mix was included in a second PCR lasting about 7 to 11 cycles. TCRdb reanalysed the 5' RACE reads using MiXCR and keeps one entry per CDR3 protein. The table includes over a million distinct CDR3 sequences, approximately 63% detected once. Sequencing input: blood. These receptors all stem from a man younger than 30 in good health.

This rearrangement joins TRBV7-6 to TRBJ2-3, with 7 bases matching TRBD2. V shed 3 bases and J 2 bases; nucleotides not matched to a gene: 11. Germline V gene lookup returns CDR1 SGHVS and CDR2 FNYEAQ. CDR3 length: 17 amino acids. CDR3 region: CASSLGGAGEFTDTQYF. The CDR3 coding sequence is TGTGCCAGCAGCTTGGGCGGGGCGGGAGAATTCACAGATACGCAGTATTTT.

The chain joins TRBV4-1 to TRBJ2-1, with TRBD2 matching 8 bases. CDR1 and CDR2 (germline): MGHRA, YSYEKL. Germline trimming cut 4 bases from V and 8 bases from J; bases unmatched to any gene: 10. This CDR3 region has 15 residues. The CDR3 region has the DNA TGCGCCAGCAGCCCTACTAGCGGACTAATCGATGAGCAGTTCTTC. Encoded protein: CASSPTSGLIDEQFF.

The chain is built from TRBV28 and TRBJ2-2; 9 positions agree with TRBD2. This CDR3 is built from 16 residues. V lost 3 bases and J lost 7; bases outside the gene matches: 9. CDR1 and CDR2 from the germline V gene are MDHEN and SYDVKM. The CDR3 loop is CASSFRAGGVDGELFF. The CDR3 bases are TGTGCCAGCAGTTTCCGAGCGGGAGGAGTTGACGGGGAGCTGTTTTTT.

The chain carries TRBV2 and TRBJ2-2; D remains ambiguous. V was clipped by 8 bases and J by 3 bases, with 7 bases between them. CDR3 size: 12 residues. Germline-derived CDR1 and CDR2 are SNHLY and FYNNEI. The CDR3 DNA sequence: TGTGCCAGCGGAAGGGACACCGGGGAGCTGTTTTTT. It translates to CASGRDTGELFF.

This clonotype came up a few times. The chain joins TRBV25-1 to TRBJ2-7; D uncertain. This CDR3 spans 14 amino acids. Germline V gives CDR1 MGHDK, CDR2 SYGVNS. With 4 bases removed from V and 2 bases from J, the gap between germline ends came to 12 bases. The chain's CDR3 is CASSAHSTTYEQYF. The DNA for the CDR3 is TGTGCCAGCAGTGCACATTCTACAACCTACGAGCAGTACTTC.

V gene TRBV7-2 combines with J gene TRBJ2-7; D unclear. Deletions cut 7 bases from V and 0 bases from J, with 13 bases between. Germline V CDR1 and CDR2: SGHTA, FQGNSA. This CDR3 has 14 amino acids. Here the CDR3 DNA reads TGTGCCAGCACCTCAGGCACCTACTCCTACGAGCAGTACTTC. It codes for CASTSGTYSYEQYF. Full variable domain (rest looked up from reference TRBV7-2 and TRBJ2-7): GAGVSQSPSNKVTEKGKDVELRCDPISGHTALYWYRQSLGQGLEFLIYFQGNSAPDKSGLPSDRFSAERTGGSVSTLTIQRTQQEDSAVYLCASTSGTYSYEQYFGPGTRLTVT.

The genes are TRBV25-1 and TRBJ2-3; D is perhaps TRBD1 (5 bases). V lost 6 bases to trimming and J lost 6 bases, with 19 bases between them. CDR1 and CDR2 from the germline V gene are MGHDK and SYGVNS. The CDR3 is 15 amino acids. The CDR3, as DNA: TGTGCCAGCAGGAGCCTCCGGACATCCATCGATACGCAGTATTTT. It specifies CASRSLRTSIDTQYF.

V gene TRBV7-2 combines with J gene TRBJ2-2; TRBD2 is a possible D gene (5 bases). CDR1 is SGHTA, CDR2 FQGNSA, per germline. V was trimmed by 4 bases and J by 0 bases, leaving 12 bases between them. The CDR3 consists of 16 residues. CDR3 nucleotide sequence: TGTGCCAGCAGCTGGGCAGGAGGAACGAACACCGGGGAGCTGTTTTTT. Its protein product is CASSWAGGTNTGELFF. The full variable domain, in which reference TRBV7-2 and TRBJ2-2 provide the parts outside the CDR3, is GAGVSQSPSNKVTEKGKDVELRCDPISGHTALYWYRQSLGQGLEFLIYFQGNSAPDKSGLPSDRFSAERTGGSVSTLTIQRTQQEDSAVYLCASSWAGGTNTGELFFGEGSRLTVL.